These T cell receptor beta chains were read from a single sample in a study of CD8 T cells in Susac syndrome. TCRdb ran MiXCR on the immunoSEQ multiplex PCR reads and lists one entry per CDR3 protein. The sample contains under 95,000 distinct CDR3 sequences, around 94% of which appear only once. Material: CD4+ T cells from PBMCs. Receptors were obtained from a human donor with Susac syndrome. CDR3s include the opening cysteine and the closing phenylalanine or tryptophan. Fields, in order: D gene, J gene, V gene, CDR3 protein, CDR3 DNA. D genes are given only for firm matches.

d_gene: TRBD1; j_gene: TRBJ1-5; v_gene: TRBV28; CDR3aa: CASSLTGTGTYSNQPQHF; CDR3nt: TGTGCCAGCAGTCTAACCGGGACAGGGACTTATAGCAATCAGCCCCAGCATTTT
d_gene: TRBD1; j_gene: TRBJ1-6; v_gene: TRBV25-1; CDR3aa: CASSWDRENSPLHF; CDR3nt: TGTGCCAGCAGCTGGGACAGGGAAAATTCACCCCTCCACTTT
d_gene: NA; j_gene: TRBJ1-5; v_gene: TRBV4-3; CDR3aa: CASSQYYELEPQHF; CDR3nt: TGCGCCAGCAGCCAATACTATGAGTTAGAGCCCCAGCATTTT
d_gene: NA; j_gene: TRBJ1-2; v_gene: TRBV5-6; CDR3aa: CASSVVGPMSGYTF; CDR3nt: TGTGCCAGCAGCGTGGTGGGGCCAATGTCCGGCTACACCTTC
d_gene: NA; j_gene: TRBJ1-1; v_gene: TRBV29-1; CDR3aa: CSVDGSNTEAFF; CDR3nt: TGCAGCGTTGACGGATCGAACACTGAAGCTTTCTTT
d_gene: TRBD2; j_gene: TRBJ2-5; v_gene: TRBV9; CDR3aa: CASSVESGGSGETQYF; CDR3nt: TGTGCCAGCAGCGTAGAGAGCGGGGGAAGCGGGGAGACCCAGTACTTC
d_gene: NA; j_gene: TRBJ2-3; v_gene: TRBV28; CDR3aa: CASSPRDTRGDTQYF; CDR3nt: TGTGCCAGCAGTCCCCGTGACACGCGCGGGGATACGCAGTATTTT
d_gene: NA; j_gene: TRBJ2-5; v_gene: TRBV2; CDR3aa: CASSTATRGTQYF; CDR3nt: TGTGCCAGCAGCACGGCGACGAGGGGGACCCAGTACTTC
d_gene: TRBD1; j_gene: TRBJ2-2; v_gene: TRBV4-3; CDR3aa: CASRQGQGKTGELFF; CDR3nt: TGCGCCAGCAGGCAGGGACAGGGGAAAACCGGGGAGCTGTTTTTT
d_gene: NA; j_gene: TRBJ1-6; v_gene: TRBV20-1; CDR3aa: CSATDGNSPLHF; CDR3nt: TGCAGTGCAACGGACGGTAATTCACCCCTCCACTTT
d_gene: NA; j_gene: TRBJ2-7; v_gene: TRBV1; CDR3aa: CTSSGRRGIYEQYF; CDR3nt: TGCACCAGCAGCGGGAGAAGGGGGATCTACGAGCAGTACTTC
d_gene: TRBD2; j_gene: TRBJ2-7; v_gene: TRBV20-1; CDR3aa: CSALDRLAGGPYEQYF; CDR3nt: TGCAGTGCCTTAGACAGGCTAGCGGGGGGGCCCTACGAGCAGTACTTC
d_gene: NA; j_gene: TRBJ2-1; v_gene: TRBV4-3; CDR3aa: CASSQDTGLNNEQFF; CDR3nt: TGCGCCAGCAGCCAAGACACGGGGCTGAACAATGAGCAGTTCTTC